The sequence of this T cell receptor (beta chain) was determined in a study of T cell clonotyping in hematopoietic cell transplantation. A remark on this clone: The antigen is not known.

General study points: Graft donor and pretransplant recipient Inverse Simpson Index values predicted broader posttransplant TCR diversity. At the given depth, recipient repertoires were over 95% de novo clonotypes. After transplant, recipient diversity fell while pathologically expanded clonotypes grew through day 180.

CDR1 and CDR2 from the germline V gene are SGHTS and YDEGEE. Deletions cut 4 bases from V and 6 bases from J, with 19 bases between. The CDR3 is 15 residues long. Some clones are missing from TCRdb's copy, which holds only in-frame ones; the method was immunoSEQ multiplex PCR. The sample contains approximately 44,000 clones, around 94% of which appear only once. The TCR sequence derives from a woman aged 50 to 65 in good health. Some clones in this sample may be carry-over from other donors' samples. The chain is built from TRBV5-8 and TRBJ1-2; D uncertain. The specimen sequenced was peripheral blood mononuclear cells. CDR3 nucleotide sequence: TGTGCCAGCAGCAGCCAACCGGGCTACAGCCATGGCTACACCTTC. Residues: CASSSQPGYSHGYTF.